Listed below are T cell receptor beta chains from one sample, sequenced in a study of T-cell reconstitution after alpha-beta-depleted transplantation in children. MiXCR was run by TCRdb on the PCR reads, yielding one entry per CDR3 protein. Among fewer than 250,000 distinct CDR3 sequences listed, around 7.8% were seen once. This specimen was PBMCs, mostly from graft donor cells, taken 180 days after TCRalphabeta/CD19-depleted stem cell transplant. These receptors all come from a male patient between 10 and 17 years old who had a stem cell transplant for acute lymphoblastic leukemia, so the T cells may come from the graft donor. CDR3s include the opening cysteine and the closing phenylalanine or tryptophan. A D gene is named only where the DNA matches it firmly. Clone size is not always given. Where it is, it says once, few, many or a class for expanded clones.

many TRBJ2-1 TRBD2 TRBV10-3 CAITSGRDSGGDYNEQFF TGTGCCATCACCTCGGGGAGGGACTCGGGGGGGGACTACAATGAGCAGTTCTTC
many TRBJ2-2 . TRBV7-9 CASSPYTGELFF TGTGCCAGCAGTCCGTACACCGGGGAGCTGTTTTTT
many TRBJ1-2 . TRBV12-3/TRBV12-4 CSLNGYTF TGTTCTCTCAATGGCTACACCTTC
many TRBJ2-1 . TRBV20-1 CSAAGRELPNEQFF TGCAGTGCTGCGGGACGCGAACTCCCTAATGAGCAGTTCTTC
many TRBJ2-3 . TRBV6-1 CASTPRGSTDTQYF TGTGCATCAACTCCAAGGGGGTCCACAGATACGCAGTATTTT
many TRBJ2-3 TRBD2 TRBV6-2/TRBV6-3 CASSSMTSGGTDTQYF TGTGCCAGCAGTTCAATGACTAGCGGAGGCACAGATACGCAGTATTTT
many TRBJ2-7 . TRBV20-1 CSAPTGTSSYEQYF TGCAGTGCGCCAACAGGGACAAGCTCCTACGAGCAGTACTTC
many TRBJ1-1 TRBD1 TRBV18 CASSLDRFNTEAFF TGTGCCAGCTCATTGGACAGGTTCAACACTGAAGCTTTCTTT
many TRBJ2-7 . TRBV20-1 CSARGVYEQYF TGCAGTGCTAGAGGAGTTTACGAGCAGTACTTC
many TRBJ2-7 TRBD2 TRBV20-1 CSARPVTSVGGYEQYF TGCAGTGCTAGACCGGTTACTAGCGTCGGGGGTTACGAGCAGTACTTC
many TRBJ1-6 . TRBV14 CASSIHSGTRNSPLHF TGTGCCAGCAGCATCCACTCCGGGACACGGAATTCACCCCTCCACTTT
many TRBJ2-3 . TRBV5-5 CASSLSVGLDTQYF TGTGCCAGCAGCTTGTCCGTGGGGTTAGATACGCAGTATTTT
many TRBJ2-3 TRBD2 TRBV20-1 CSARRDYNTDTQYF TGCAGTGCTAGAAGGGACTATAACACAGATACGCAGTATTTT
many TRBJ1-5 . TRBV12-3/TRBV12-4 CASSPGRLNQPQHF TGTGCCAGCAGCCCGGGGAGGCTAAATCAGCCCCAGCATTTT
many TRBJ2-4 . TRBV5-1 CASSLDSPGVAKNIQYF TGCGCCAGCAGCTTGGACTCCCCAGGGGTAGCCAAAAACATTCAGTACTTC
many TRBJ1-1 . TRBV5-5 CASSWGGDNTEAFF TGTGCCAGCAGCTGGGGGGGGGACAACACTGAAGCTTTCTTT
many TRBJ2-2 TRBD1 TRBV5-1 CASRKTGTGSTGELFF TGCGCCAGCAGAAAAACTGGGACAGGGAGCACCGGGGAGCTGTTTTTT
. TRBJ2-5 . TRBV2 CASSDGRTETQYF TGTGCCAGCAGTGACGGCCGGACCGAGACCCAGTACTTC
many TRBJ1-4 TRBD1 TRBV20-1 CSAIDRVNEKLFF TGCAGTGCTATTGACAGGGTAAATGAAAAACTGTTTTTT
many TRBJ2-6 . TRBV20-1 CSAPSGGSGANVLTF TGCAGTGCCCCCAGCGGCGGCTCTGGGGCCAACGTCCTGACTTTC
many TRBJ1-1 . TRBV20-1 CSAREGGTNTEAFF TGCAGTGCTAGAGAGGGGGGGACGAACACTGAAGCTTTCTTT
many TRBJ1-1 . TRBV6-2/TRBV6-3 CASTRNTEAFF TGTGCCAGCACCCGTAACACTGAAGCTTTCTTT
. TRBJ1-3 . TRBV27 CASSLSRSHSGNTIYF TGTGCCAGCAGTTTATCGAGGTCCCACTCTGGAAACACCATATATTTT
. TRBJ1-5 TRBD1 TRBV3-1 CAIRRDRGSYKSNQPQHF TGTGCCATCAGGCGGGACAGGGGAAGCTATAAGAGCAATCAGCCCCAGCATTTT
many TRBJ2-2 . TRBV7-8 CASSSSLTGELFF TGTGCCAGCAGTTCTTCTCTGACCGGGGAGCTGTTTTTT
many TRBJ2-7 . TRBV7-8 CASSLEGTFAYEQYF TGTGCCAGCAGCTTAGAAGGGACATTCGCCTACGAGCAGTACTTC
many TRBJ2-2 . TRBV7-9 CASSFRADTGELFF TGTGCCAGCAGCTTCAGGGCAGACACCGGGGAGCTGTTTTTT
many TRBJ2-1 TRBD1 TRBV12-3/TRBV12-4 CASSPRDRVGNEQFF TGTGCCAGCAGTCCGCGGGACAGGGTGGGCAATGAGCAGTTCTTC
many TRBJ2-2 TRBD2 TRBV5-1 CASSSGGPGTGELFF TGCGCCAGCAGTTCGGGGGGGCCAGGGACCGGGGAGCTGTTTTTT
many TRBJ1-2 TRBD1 TRBV6-1 CASRNRDRAPNYGYTF TGTGCCAGCAGAAACCGGGACAGGGCCCCTAACTATGGCTACACCTTC
. TRBJ1-2 TRBD1 TRBV6-1 CASNGGTGIALYGYTF TGTGCCAGCAACGGCGGGACAGGGATAGCTCTCTATGGCTACACCTTC
many TRBJ2-3 TRBD2 TRBV20-1 CSAKRAGVTDTQYF TGCAGTGCTAAGCGGGCGGGAGTCACAGATACGCAGTATTTT
many TRBJ1-3 . TRBV25-1 CASSGGTSGNTIYF TGTGCCAGCAGTGGTGGCACCTCTGGAAACACCATATATTTT
few TRBJ1-1 TRBD1 TRBV20-1 CSALARGTGGEGEAFF TGCAGTGCTCTAGCGAGGGGGACAGGGGGCGAAGGTGAAGCTTTCTTT
many TRBJ1-2 . TRBV18 CASSPQGSVLRGYTF TGTGCCAGCTCACCCCAGGGGTCGGTTCTTCGGGGCTACACCTTC
many TRBJ2-7 TRBD2 TRBV20-1 CSAPPWGAGSEQYF TGCAGTGCTCCCCCCTGGGGAGCGGGATCCGAGCAGTACTTC
many TRBJ2-3 . TRBV7-6 CASSLRGTGDTQYF TGTGCCAGCAGCTTAAGGGGGACGGGAGATACGCAGTATTTT
. TRBJ1-2 . TRBV18 CASSRPQTTYGYTF TGTGCCAGCTCACGACCCCAGACAACTTATGGCTACACCTTC
many TRBJ2-7 TRBD1 TRBV3-1 CASSQVPGGSYEQYF TGTGCCAGCAGCCAAGTCCCAGGGGGCTCCTACGAGCAGTACTTC
many TRBJ1-5 TRBD1 TRBV12-3/TRBV12-4 CASRAAGTGYQPQHF TGTGCCAGCAGAGCTGCCGGGACAGGGTATCAGCCCCAGCATTTT
. TRBJ2-1 TRBD2 TRBV7-2 CASSLQGLGYNEQFF TGTGCCAGCAGCTTACAGGGACTAGGCTACAATGAGCAGTTCTTC
many TRBJ2-1 TRBD2 TRBV5-1 CASSLELASGYNEQFF TGCGCCAGCAGCTTGGAGTTGGCTAGCGGGTACAATGAGCAGTTCTTC
many TRBJ2-5 TRBD2 TRBV6-5 CASSSRGETQYF TGTGCCAGCAGTTCGCGGGGGGAGACCCAGTACTTC
many TRBJ2-1 . TRBV10-2 CASVTGIDNEQFF TGCGCCAGCGTAACAGGGATTGACAATGAGCAGTTCTTC
many TRBJ1-2 . TRBV5-5 CASSLWPGVGGYTF TGTGCCAGCAGCTTGTGGCCGGGGGTGGGTGGCTACACCTTC
many TRBJ2-1 . TRBV20-1 CSAMGNEQFF TGCAGTGCTATGGGGAATGAGCAGTTCTTC
many TRBJ1-5 . TRBV7-8 CASSLAAGKDQPQHF TGTGCCAGCAGCTTAGCAGCGGGAAAGGATCAGCCCCAGCATTTT